These 9 T cell receptor beta chains were all obtained from the same sample, sequenced in a study of metastatic and nonmetastatic thyroid tumors. Before thyroid surgery, none of the patients had received any treatment. With MiXCR, TCRdb called clones anew from the PCR reads. The data hold 35,000 or so clones, with roughly 19% observed a single time. The material sequenced was blood. The receptors stem from a male donor with papillary thyroid cancer or a benign thyroid nodule (not recorded which). Some clones in this sample may be carry-over from other donors' samples.

This clone was picked up a small number of times. The chain is built from TRBV6-4 and TRBJ1-6; maybe TRBD1 (5 bases). Germline V lookup: CDR1 MRHNA, CDR2 SNTAGT. The ends were cut back, 0 bases at V and 7 bases at J, with 10 bases in the middle. CDR3 size: 15 residues. This CDR3 reads CASSDSGDGNSPLHF. DNA for the CDR3: TGTGCCAGCAGTGACTCAGGGGACGGGAATTCACCCCTCCACTTT.

This clone was counted ten times or more. The CDR3 is CATSRSNTRVHEQYF. The CDR3 DNA reads TGTGCCACCAGCAGAAGTAACACCAGGGTCCACGAGCAGTACTTC. The chain employs TRBV15 and TRBJ2-7, with D possibly being TRBD1 (5 bases). Trimming took 2 bases from V and 5 from J, leaving 16 bases between them. Germline lookup yields CDR1 LNHNV and CDR2 YYDKDF (reference sequence). The CDR3 totals 15 residues.

The V call is TRBV6-4, the J call TRBJ2-1; tentatively, D is TRBD2 (6 bases). Germline V gene sequence: CDR1 MRHNA, CDR2 SNTAGT. Trimming cost V 2 bases and J 9 bases, with 11 bases left between them. The CDR3 runs to 13 residues. The CDR3 coding sequence is TGTGCCAGCAGTGACATTAGAGCGGGTGAGCAGTTCTTC. Residues: CASSDIRAGEQFF.

At least ten counts were recorded for this clone. The CDR3 nucleotides are TGCGCCAGCAGCTCTGGCGGGGCATACTACGAGCAGTACTTC. Its protein product is CASSSGGAYYEQYF. The chain recombines TRBV5-1 with TRBJ2-7; D possibly corresponds to TRBD2 (6 bases). The CDR3 is made up of 14 amino acids. Trimming took off 3 bases at V and 3 bases at J, with 13 bases between the two ends. Germline lookup yields CDR1 SGHRS and CDR2 YFSETQ. Full variable domain (remainder filled in from reference TRBV5-1 and TRBJ2-7): KAGVTQTPRYLIKTRGQQVTLSCSPISGHRSVSWYQQTPGQGLQFLFEYFSETQRNKGNFPGRFSGRQFSNSRSEMNVSTLELGDSALYLCASSSGGAYYEQYFGPGTRLTVT.

This clone has a count of ten or more. One end of the junction fails to match germline, which may point to a read error. The V and J genes are TRBV27 and TRBJ2-7; D gene unclear. Germline CDR1 MNHEY, CDR2 SMNVEV (reference sequence). The CDR3 totals 14 residues. CDR3 region: CASSFLSNLYPESF. CDR3 nucleotide sequence: TGTGCCAGCAGTTTCCTCTCGAATCTCTACCCGGAGAGCTTC.

This clone was observed many times. The V and J genes are TRBV5-6 and TRBJ2-7; the D gene is possibly TRBD2 (5 bases). CDR1 is SGHDT, CDR2 YYEEEE, per germline. The CDR3 consists of 15 residues. V shed 2 bases and J shed 5 bases, with 17 bases lying between them. The CDR3 coding sequence is TGTGCCAGCAGCTTCCCCTCCCGGGGTAGGGACGAGCAGTACTTC. Its translation is CASSFPSRGRDEQYF.

This clone was counted at least ten times. The CDR3 loop is CSAVGKYRVSAMAFF. In nucleotides, the CDR3 is TGCAGTGCTGTGGGAAAATACAGGGTTAGTGCAATGGCTTTCTTT. The rearrangement links TRBV20-1 to TRBJ1-1; TRBD1 might be the D (6 bases). Trimming cost V 5 bases and J 11 bases, with 27 bases left between them. Germline loops: CDR1 DFQATT, CDR2 SNEGSKA (reference sequence). The CDR3 has 15 residues.

As to this clone: Possible read error: a much larger clone is one base away. This chain joins TRBV13 and TRBJ2-7; 7 bases map to TRBD1. Trimming removed 4 bases from V and 10 bases from J; junction bases left unmatched: 13. CDR1 PRHDT and CDR2 FYEKMQ come from the germline V gene (reference sequence). The CDR3 is made up of 14 amino acids. The CDR3 region is CASSWGSSTGDQYF. For the CDR3, the DNA is TGTGCCAGCAGCTGGGGGTCATCTACAGGGGATCAGTACTTC.

Sample share makes this clone medium-sized. The rearrangement uses TRBV6-1 and TRBJ2-1; TRBD1 aligns across 8 bases. The germline V gene has CDR1 MNHNS and CDR2 SASEGT. Germline trimming cut 6 bases from V and 4 bases from J; bases unmatched to any gene: 8. This CDR3 has 15 amino acids. The CDR3: CASRRTGRNYNEQFF. The CDR3 nucleotides are TGTGCCAGCAGACGGACAGGGCGAAATTACAATGAGCAGTTCTTC.